Described below is a single T cell receptor (beta chain) sequence and its context. These data are taken from a study of blood T cell repertoires in COVID-19. TCRdb's copy holds only in-frame clones and misses some; the assay was immunoSEQ multiplex PCR. The top ten hold over 1.5% of the sample, which has a few hundred thousand clones, 80% to 90% seen once. This CDR3 region has 13 residues. Deletions cut 4 bases from V and 6 bases from J, with 10 bases between. Germline values: CDR1 GTSNPN, CDR2 SVGIG (reference sequence). This clonotype originated in a woman between 50 and 59 years old who had recovered from COVID-19. The chain couples TRBV30 to TRBJ1-6, with a tentative D call TRBD1 (5 bases). The sequenced material came from PBMCs or T cells enriched from blood (not recorded which). The CDR3 region is CAWNRGLNSPLHF. The CDR3 DNA is TGTGCCTGGAATCGGGGACTTAATTCACCCCTCCACTTT.